This is a list of T cell receptor beta chains from one sample in a study of blood T cell repertoires in COVID-19. Assay: immunoSEQ multiplex PCR; the TCRdb copy retains only in-frame clones and omits some. The table includes 160,000 or so clones, roughly nine tenths detected once. The source material was peripheral blood. The source is a woman aged 40 to 49 with acute or convalescent COVID-19. Both conserved end residues are part of each CDR3. Fields, in order: V gene, clone size, D gene, J gene, CDR3 protein, CDR3 DNA. D genes are given only for firm matches. Rows may omit the clone size; those that give it use once, few, many or a size class.

>TRBV11-2|-|-|TRBJ1-1
CASSPRTDTEAFF
TGTGCCAGCAGCCCCCGGACAGACACTGAAGCTTTCTTT
>TRBV19|-|-|TRBJ2-6
CASSPPPQGGSGANVLTF
TGTGCCAGTAGTCCACCGCCACAGGGCGGCTCTGGGGCCAACGTCCTGACTTTC
>TRBV12-3/TRBV12-4|few|-|TRBJ1-6
CASSVGENSPLHF
TGTGCCAGCAGCGTGGGCGAGAATTCACCCCTCCACTTT
>TRBV11-3|few|TRBD1|TRBJ2-7
CASSSRTGANEQYF
TGTGCCAGCAGCTCAAGGACAGGGGCCAACGAGCAGTACTTC
>TRBV30|-|-|TRBJ1-4
CAWSFLGAANEKLFF
TGTGCCTGGAGTTTCCTAGGTGCGGCTAATGAAAAACTGTTTTTT
>TRBV29-1|-|-|TRBJ1-2
CSVDSYGYTF
TGCAGCGTTGACAGCTATGGCTACACCTTC
>TRBV6-5|-|-|TRBJ1-5
CASSPGLWSNQPQHF
TGTGCCAGCAGCCCAGGGCTTTGGAGCAATCAGCCCCAGCATTTT
>TRBV5-6|-|TRBD1|TRBJ2-1
CATSGTDYNEQFF
TGTGCCACATCCGGGACAGATTACAATGAGCAGTTCTTC
>TRBV7-3|-|-|TRBJ2-3
CASSLSGQVTDTQYF
TGTGCCAGCAGCTTATCGGGACAAGTCACAGATACGCAGTATTTT
>TRBV7-9|-|-|TRBJ1-2
CASSPAGDQGYTF
TGTGCCAGCAGCCCCGCGGGGGATCAAGGCTACACCTTC
>TRBV7-9|-|-|TRBJ1-2
CASSLVRQAGYTF
TGTGCCAGCAGCTTAGTAAGGCAGGCTGGCTACACCTTC
>TRBV6-5|-|-|TRBJ1-5
CASSRTVNQPQHF
TGTGCCAGCAGCCGGACAGTCAATCAGCCCCAGCATTTT
>TRBV11-3|-|-|TRBJ2-1
CASSLGLALGGGYDEQFF
TGTGCCAGCAGCTTAGGGTTGGCCCTAGGGGGGGGCTATGATGAGCAGTTCTTC
>TRBV7-2|-|-|TRBJ1-2
CASSPRTALYGYTF
TGTGCCAGCAGCCCCCGGACAGCCCTCTATGGCTACACCTTC
>TRBV12-3/TRBV12-4|-|-|TRBJ2-5
CASSPGQGETQYF
TGTGCCAGCAGCCCAGGGCAGGGGGAGACCCAGTACTTC
>TRBV2|-|-|TRBJ1-5
CASSELGQNNQPQHF
TGTGCCAGCAGTGAATTGGGGCAGAACAATCAGCCCCAGCATTTT
>TRBV7-9|few|-|TRBJ2-7
CASSLSGVFYEQYF
TGTGCCAGCAGCTTAAGTGGAGTATTCTACGAGCAGTACTTC
>TRBV3-1/TRBV3-2|-|TRBD1|TRBJ2-7
CASSQKGAGEQYF
TGTGCCAGCAGCCAAAAGGGGGCCGGCGAGCAGTACTTC
>TRBV9|-|-|TRBJ1-2
CASSVVSGDRSYTF
TGTGCCAGCAGCGTAGTGTCAGGGGATCGAAGCTACACCTTC
>TRBV12-3/TRBV12-4|-|TRBD1|TRBJ2-7
CASSYRTGVEQYF
TGTGCCAGCAGTTACCGGACAGGGGTTGAGCAGTACTTC
>TRBV3-1/TRBV3-2|-|-|TRBJ2-7
CASSPTIRAYEQYF
TGTGCCAGCAGCCCGACTATTAGGGCCTACGAGCAGTACTTC
>TRBV23-1|-|TRBD1|TRBJ2-1
CASRPGQESDNEQFF
TGCGCCAGCAGACCGGGACAGGAGTCGGACAATGAGCAGTTCTTC
>TRBV29-1|-|TRBD1|TRBJ1-1
CSVQTGEDTEAFF
TGCAGCGTTCAGACAGGGGAGGACACTGAAGCTTTCTTT
>TRBV29-1|-|TRBD1|TRBJ1-5
CSVGDRGINQPQHF
TGCAGCGTGGGGGACAGGGGGATCAATCAGCCCCAGCATTTT
>TRBV15|once|TRBD1|TRBJ2-4
CATSPRQGLQYF
TGTGCCACCAGCCCCCGACAGGGTTTGCAGTACTTC
>TRBV28|-|-|TRBJ1-4
CASSLSPRATNEKLFF
TGTGCCAGCAGTTTAAGTCCGCGGGCAACTAATGAAAAACTGTTTTTT
>TRBV11-3|-|-|TRBJ1-3
CASSCTGKRTPYSGNTIYF
TGTGCCAGCAGCTGTACCGGGAAGCGTACACCCTACTCTGGAAACACCATATATTTT
>TRBV19|-|TRBD1|TRBJ1-3
CASRLQGEGNTIYF
TGTGCCAGTCGTCTACAGGGGGAAGGAAACACCATATATTTT
>TRBV5-1|few|-|TRBJ1-2
CASSSSGGAPNYGYTF
TGCGCCAGCAGCTCAAGCGGAGGGGCGCCCAACTATGGCTACACCTTC
>TRBV30|-|-|TRBJ2-3
CAWSVHTGDLIRLDTDTQYF
TGTGCCTGGAGTGTACATACGGGGGACCTCATTCGATTGGACACAGATACGCAGTATTTT
>TRBV24-1|-|-|TRBJ1-1
CATSSSGGSEAFF
-
>TRBV3-1/TRBV3-2|-|-|TRBJ1-1
CASSLRDTNTEAFF
TGTGCCAGCAGTCTCCGGGACACGAACACTGAAGCTTTCTTT
>TRBV6-1|-|-|TRBJ1-5
CASSEMMAGNQPQHF
TGTGCCAGCAGTGAAATGATGGCAGGCAATCAGCCCCAGCATTTT
>TRBV24-1|-|-|TRBJ2-1
CATSKGQKDYNEQFF
TGTGCCACCAGTAAAGGACAGAAGGACTACAATGAGCAGTTCTTC
>TRBV5-1|-|TRBD2|TRBJ2-2
CASCLSGGAVGELFF
TGCGCCAGCTGCCTCAGCGGGGGGGCCGTCGGGGAGCTGTTTTTT
>TRBV7-3|-|TRBD1|TRBJ2-3
CASSLGQGVTDTQYF
TGTGCCAGCAGCCTTGGACAGGGGGTCACAGATACGCAGTATTTT
>TRBV4-2|-|-|TRBJ2-2
CASSQDSPSGELFF
TGTGCCAGCAGCCAAGATTCCCCTAGCGGGGAGCTGTTTTTT
>TRBV6-1|-|-|TRBJ1-3
CASSEAYQGGGGGNTIYF
TGTGCCAGCAGTGAGGCGTATCAGGGAGGGGGTGGTGGAAACACCATATATTTT
>TRBV18|-|-|TRBJ1-3
CATFQGSGNTIYF
TGTGCCACCTTTCAGGGCTCTGGAAACACCATATATTTT
>TRBV27|-|TRBD2|TRBJ2-3
CASSMKRGRADTQYF
TGTGCCAGCAGTATGAAGCGGGGGCGCGCAGATACGCAGTATTTT
>TRBV4-1|-|-|TRBJ1-2
CASSQDLLGGNYGYTF
TGCGCCAGCAGCCAAGATCTTTTAGGGGGAAACTATGGCTACACCTTC
>TRBV29-1|few|-|TRBJ2-3
CSVVTDTQYF
TGCAGCGTCGTTACAGATACGCAGTATTTT
>TRBV10-3|few|-|TRBJ2-1
CAINTDRGTSLVYNEQFF
TGTGCCATCAATACGGACAGGGGGACTAGCCTCGTATACAATGAGCAGTTCTTC
>TRBV6-1|-|TRBD1|TRBJ2-1
CASSGGQGAQPSYNEQFF
TGTGCCAGCAGTGGCGGACAGGGGGCCCAGCCTTCTTACAATGAGCAGTTCTTC
>TRBV19|-|TRBD2|TRBJ2-5
CASSMTSPPETQYF
TGTGCCAGTAGTATGACTAGCCCCCCAGAGACCCAGTACTTC